A single sample gave rise to the 32 T cell receptor beta chains below, sequenced in a study of regulatory T cells in long-lasting Graves disease. The sample's time point: persistent/refractory GD, antithyroid drugs over 5 years with positive TRAb. PBMC RNA was the source of the TCR library. Arm-PCR of CDR3 regions and iRepertoire HTBI primers were the basis on which TCR beta libraries were built. TCRdb itself ran the multiplex PCR reads through MiXCR, one entry per CDR3 protein. The sample yields more than 350,000 distinct CDR3 sequences, around 20% seen once. The sample here was peripheral blood mononuclear cells (PBMCs), taken when the disease was refractory, from a patient treated with antithyroid drugs. Every receptor here comes from a female donor with Graves disease.

The chain is built from TRBV19 and TRBJ1-1; no clear D. Trimming left V 7 bases short and J 7 bases short, with 19 bases between. The V gene's germline CDR1 is LNHDA and CDR2 SQIVND (reference sequence). There are 14 residues in the CDR3. CDR3 region: CASTTPGLSIEAFF. For the CDR3, the DNA is TGTGCCAGTACTACCCCGGGTCTGAGTATTGAAGCTTTCTTT.

This clonotype was detected a few times. This chain joins TRBV12-3 or TRBV12-4 and TRBJ1-3; D is undetermined. This CDR3 is 14 amino acids long. Between the trimmed V and J ends, which lost 7 bases and 0 bases, there was a span of 10 bases. The CDR3 coding sequence is TGTGCCAGCACCAAGGAGGTCTCTGGAAACACCATATATTTT. It is translated as CASTKEVSGNTIYF.

This clonotype has a handful of counts. The chain carries TRBV4-1 and TRBJ2-7; TRBD1 matches at 10 bases. Looked up from germline, CDR1 is MGHRA and CDR2 is YSYEKL. Trimming removed 1 base from V and 5 bases from J; junction bases left unmatched: 8. The CDR3 spans 16 residues. CDR3 residues: CASSQAPPGTGDEQYF. The CDR3 region has the DNA TGCGCCAGCAGCCAAGCCCCGCCCGGGACAGGGGACGAGCAGTACTTC.

This clonotype was detected ten times or more. CDR3 DNA sequence: TGTGCCAGCAGTTACTCTAAGAAGGACCCTTACGGCGAGCAGTACTTC. Translating gives CASSYSKKDPYGEQYF. The V and J genes are TRBV6-5 and TRBJ2-7; D gene ambiguous. V was shortened by 0 bases and J by 6 bases, with 18 bases between the two germline ends. This CDR3 region has 16 residues. Germline lookup yields CDR1 MNHEY and CDR2 SVGAGI.

This clonotype has only a few counts. The chain couples TRBV29-1 to TRBJ1-1; 8 nucleotides agree with TRBD1. Germline CDR1 reads SQVTM; CDR2 reads ANQGSEA. The CDR3 runs to 12 residues. V lost 7 bases and J lost 3; bases outside the gene matches: 4. The CDR3 reads CSDQTGDTEAFF. CDR3 sequence (DNA): TGCAGCGATCAGACAGGGGACACTGAAGCTTTCTTT.

The chain uses TRBV29-1 and TRBJ2-7; 14 nucleotides align to TRBD2. The V and J ends lost 7 bases and 7 bases, in that order; junction bases with no gene match: 9. The CDR3 is 14 residues long. Germline CDR1 is SQVTM and CDR2 is ANQGSEA. The CDR3 loop reads CSAIRGLAGDEQYF. The CDR3 DNA follows: TGCAGCGCGATCCGGGGACTAGCGGGAGATGAGCAGTACTTC.

The sample holds a few counts of this clonotype. The chain links TRBV27 to TRBJ2-2, with 9 bases aligning to TRBD2. V gave up 8 bases and J gave up 6 bases; unmatched junction bases: 13. This CDR3 is 16 amino acids long. Germline loops: CDR1 MNHEY, CDR2 SMNVEV (reference sequence). CDR3 region: CASSAGTSLSPGELFF. In DNA form, the CDR3 reads TGTGCCAGCTCAGCCGGGACTAGCTTAAGCCCCGGGGAGCTGTTTTTT.

The genes are TRBV28 and TRBJ2-1, with 11 bases identical to TRBD2. Germline trimming cut 6 bases from V and 0 bases from J; bases unmatched to any gene: 4. There are 16 residues in the CDR3. CDR1 MDHEN and CDR2 SYDVKM come from the germline V gene. In nucleotides, the CDR3 is TGTGCCAGCAGCTCAACTAGCGGGAGCTCCTACAATGAGCAGTTCTTC. Its translation: CASSSTSGSSYNEQFF.

The chain is built from TRBV6-9 and TRBJ1-4, with D perhaps TRBD1 (5 bases). Trimming shortened V by 3 bases and J by 7 bases, and 15 bases separated the two germline ends. Looked up from germline, CDR1 is MNHGY and CDR2 is SVAAGI. The CDR3 consists of 15 residues. CDR3 amino acids: CASSYSGGGTEKLFF. CDR3 bases: TGTGCCAGCAGTTACTCAGGTGGGGGTACTGAAAAACTGTTTTTT.

This clonotype was picked up a small number of times. V usage is TRBV18 and J usage is TRBJ1-1, with no clear D. The CDR3 is made up of 15 amino acids. From germline, CDR1 is KGHSH and CDR2 LQKENI. Trimming stripped 4 bases from V and 0 bases from J, with 12 bases between. In nucleotides, the CDR3 is TGTGCCAGCTCACTTACCGGGAGCTTGAACACTGAAGCTTTCTTT. Translated: CASSLTGSLNTEAFF.

This clonotype has ten or more counts. V usage is TRBV20-1 and J usage is TRBJ2-5; D is ambiguous. V dropped 0 bases and J dropped 5 bases, with 16 bases sitting between them. The CDR3 length is 15 residues. CDR1 DFQATT and CDR2 SNEGSKA come from the germline V gene (reference sequence). The CDR3 DNA is TGCAGTGCTAGAGACCAAAGACTGGTCGGGGAGACCCAGTACTTC. Its translation is CSARDQRLVGETQYF.

As regards this clonotype: A much larger clone differs by one base, so this may be a read error. This chain uses TRBV12-3 or TRBV12-4 with TRBJ2-7; TRBD2 is a possible D gene (5 bases). CDR3 size: 14 residues. The V gene lost 3 bases and the J gene lost 4 bases, with 13 bases spanning the gap. The CDR3 DNA follows: TGTGCCAGCAGTTTCGGCGACGGGAAGTACGAGCAGTACTTC. It encodes CASSFGDGKYEQYF.

This clonotype has a handful of counts. A single base separates this from a much larger clone, so it may be a read error. This sequence joins TRBV20-1 and TRBJ2-5; perhaps TRBD2 as D (6 bases). CDR1 and CDR2 from the germline V gene are DFQATT and SNEGSKA (reference sequence). This CDR3 has 12 amino acids. The CDR3 DNA is TGCAGTGCTCCGACTAGTCAAGGGACCCAGTACTTC. As protein: CSAPTSQGTQYF.

The chain is built from TRBV12-3 or TRBV12-4 and TRBJ2-1; D may be TRBD1 (5 bases). Trimming pared 2 bases from V and 10 bases from J, leaving 9 bases between. The length of the CDR3 is 12 residues. Here the CDR3 reads CASSLPTDEQFF. CDR3 nucleotides: TGTGCCAGCAGTTTACCGACAGACGAGCAGTTCTTC.

V and J are TRBV6-5 and TRBJ1-5; D not resolved. This CDR3 spans 15 amino acids. Germline V gene sequence: CDR1 MNHEY, CDR2 SVGAGI. V was trimmed by 0 bases and J by 2 bases, leaving 8 bases between them. The chain's CDR3 is CASSYSYIGNQPQHF. DNA of the CDR3: TGTGCCAGCAGTTACTCATATATTGGCAATCAGCCCCAGCATTTT.

This clonotype has at least ten counts. V gene TRBV2 combines with J gene TRBJ1-2, with D perhaps TRBD1 (5 bases). This CDR3 contains 13 residues. Trimming left V 4 bases short and J 1 base short, with 7 bases between. In germline, CDR1 is SNHLY, CDR2 FYNNEI. The CDR3, as DNA: TGTGCCAGCAGTGGGGGCGTTAACTATGGCTACACCTTC. This translates into CASSGGVNYGYTF.

CDR3 sequence reads: CASSRIHRDPYEQYF. The CDR3 DNA follows: TGTGCCAGCAGCCGCATCCACAGGGATCCCTACGAGCAGTACTTC. This chain uses TRBV11-2 with TRBJ2-3; possible D gene TRBD1, 6 bases. The J call may be mistaken, given a closer DNA end match to TRBJ2-7. The CDR3 covers 15 residues. Germline CDR1 reads SGHAT; CDR2 reads FQNNGV.

Many counts were recorded for this clonotype. V is TRBV20-1 and J is TRBJ1-4; 10 bases map to TRBD1. The CDR3 is 13 amino acids. V lost 5 bases to trimming and J lost 8 bases; unmatched junction nucleotides: 5. Germline loops: CDR1 DFQATT, CDR2 SNEGSKA (reference sequence). CDR3 residues: CSAYGTGDEKLFF. The CDR3 bases are TGCAGTGCTTACGGGACAGGGGACGAAAAACTGTTTTTT.

This clonotype was observed at least ten times. The chain couples TRBV28 to TRBJ2-2; 10 nucleotides align to TRBD2. Germline V gene lookup returns CDR1 MDHEN and CDR2 SYDVKM. This CDR3 has 16 residues. V lost 5 bases and J lost 7; bases outside the gene matches: 10. CDR3 protein: CASSPSSGRVSGELFF. CDR3 bases: TGTGCCAGCAGTCCGTCTAGCGGGAGAGTTAGCGGGGAGCTGTTTTTT.

Comments on this clonotype: With a much larger clone just one base away, this may be a read error. This chain connects TRBV5-1 to TRBJ1-6; 10 bases map to TRBD1. Germline assignment: CDR1 SGHRS and CDR2 YFSETQ. The CDR3 extends over 15 amino acids. CDR3 sequence: CTSSLGTGDGSPLHF. In DNA, the CDR3 is TGCACCAGCAGCTTGGGGACAGGGGATGGGTCACCCCTCCACTTT.

Ten or more counts support this clonotype. The J gene is TRBJ2-2, the V gene TRBV2; TRBD1 matches 7 bases. V was clipped by 8 bases and J by 5 bases; unmatched bases: 11. Germline CDR1 SNHLY, CDR2 FYNNEI. This CDR3 has 15 residues. CDR3 protein: CASREYRGPTGELFF. The DNA of the CDR3 is TGTGCCAGCCGAGAGTATAGGGGGCCTACCGGGGAGCTGTTTTTT.

This clonotype was counted many times. CDR3: CASSPRWGGLQPQHF. CDR3 in DNA: TGTGCCAGCAGTCCCCGATGGGGGGGCTTACAGCCCCAGCATTTT. This chain links TRBV28 with TRBJ1-5; tentatively, D is TRBD1 (6 bases). This CDR3 has 15 amino acids. V lost 5 bases and J lost 7, with 18 bases in between. The germline V gene encodes CDR1 MDHEN and CDR2 SYDVKM.

This clonotype was seen a handful of times. This chain uses TRBV6-1 with TRBJ1-1; perhaps TRBD1 as D (5 bases). The V end lost 4 bases, the J end lost 0 bases, and 9 bases lay between the germline ends. This CDR3 has 14 residues. Germline CDR1 is MNHNS and CDR2 is SASEGT. CDR3 region: CASSVRGMNTEAFF. DNA of the CDR3: TGTGCCAGCAGTGTTAGGGGTATGAACACTGAAGCTTTCTTT.

This clonotype has a count of ten or more. The V and J genes are TRBV12-3 or TRBV12-4 and TRBJ1-5; D may be TRBD1 (5 bases). Trimming left V 6 bases short and J 4 bases short, with 16 bases between. The CDR3 length is 15 residues. The DNA of the CDR3 is TGTGCCAGCAGCTCTCCGGGACGGCATAATCAGCCCCAGCATTTT. It is translated as CASSSPGRHNQPQHF.

This clonotype was seen ten or more times. CDR3 nucleotide sequence: TGTGCCATCCCTCGGACAGGGGGCTTGAACACCGGGGAGCTGTTTTTT. It encodes CAIPRTGGLNTGELFF. J is TRBJ2-2 and V is TRBV10-3; 11 bases map to TRBD1. Germline CDR1 and CDR2: ENHRY and SYGVKD. This CDR3 comprises 16 residues. Trimming removed 8 bases from V and 1 base from J; junction bases left unmatched: 6.

This sequence joins TRBV28 and TRBJ1-3, with a tentative D call TRBD1 (5 bases). In germline, CDR1 is MDHEN, CDR2 SYDVKM. V was shortened by 3 bases and J by 0 bases, with 9 bases between the two germline ends. The CDR3 spans 15 residues. CDR3 amino acids: CASSFGTGSGNTIYF. The CDR3, as DNA: TGTGCCAGCAGTTTTGGAACAGGCTCTGGAAACACCATATATTTT.

This clonotype was detected only a few times. The rearrangement links TRBV9 to TRBJ1-2, with D unresolved. This CDR3 has 16 residues. V was pared by 0 bases and J by 5 bases, with 17 bases between. CDR1 is SGDLS, CDR2 YYNGEE, per germline. DNA for the CDR3: TGTGCCAGCAGCGTAGGGTCCGCCGGAGACTTTTATGGCTACACCTTC. As protein: CASSVGSAGDFYGYTF.

Ten or more counts support this clonotype. Relative to the germline gene, one junction end is altered; a read error may explain this. The rearrangement links TRBV2 to TRBJ1-4, with no clear D. The length of the CDR3 is 14 residues. In germline, CDR1 is SNHLY, CDR2 FYNNEI. CDR3 protein: CASNEGISGEKLFF. CDR3 bases: TGTGCCAGCAATGAAGGGATTTCTGGTGAAAAACTGTTTTTT.

This clonotype has a count of ten or more. V is TRBV28 and J is TRBJ2-7; weak D call: TRBD2 (6 bases). The CDR3 totals 15 residues. Germline V gene data show CDR1 as MDHEN and CDR2 as SYDVKM. V was clipped by 2 bases and J by 6 bases, with 17 bases between them. The CDR3 spells CASSLDPAGRSEQYF. The CDR3 DNA reads TGTGCCAGCAGTTTAGACCCTGCGGGGAGGAGCGAGCAGTACTTC.

Only a few counts were recorded for this clonotype. This chain links TRBV12-5 with TRBJ1-1, with 9 bases fitting TRBD1. V was pared by 0 bases and J by 3 bases, with 8 bases of the junction left unmatched. The CDR3 is 17 residues long. Germline assignment: CDR1 LGHNT and CDR2 FRNRAP. The CDR3 loop is CASGLVLGQGMYTEAFF. The CDR3 nucleotides are TGTGCTAGTGGTTTGGTTCTGGGACAGGGCATGTACACTGAAGCTTTCTTT.

The chain uses TRBV20-1 and TRBJ1-4; D perhaps matches TRBD1 (5 bases). V was cut by 4 bases and J by 1 base, with 10 bases left in between. The CDR3 spans 14 residues. CDR1 is DFQATT and CDR2 is SNEGSKA in the germline V gene (reference sequence). The CDR3 spells CSANNRRTNEKLFF. CDR3 DNA sequence: TGCAGTGCTAATAACAGGAGAACTAATGAAAAACTGTTTTTT.

Details on this clonotype: A much larger clone lies one base from this, so it may be a read error. J is TRBJ1-2 and V is TRBV10-3; 8 nucleotides align to TRBD1. Looked up from germline, CDR1 is ENHRY and CDR2 is SYGVKD. J lost 1 base, V lost 4 bases, and 2 bases had no gene match. The CDR3 loop spans 14 amino acids. CDR3 in amino acids: CAISGQGSNYGYTF. CDR3 DNA sequence: TGTGCCATCAGTGGACAGGGGAGTAACTATGGCTACACCTTC.